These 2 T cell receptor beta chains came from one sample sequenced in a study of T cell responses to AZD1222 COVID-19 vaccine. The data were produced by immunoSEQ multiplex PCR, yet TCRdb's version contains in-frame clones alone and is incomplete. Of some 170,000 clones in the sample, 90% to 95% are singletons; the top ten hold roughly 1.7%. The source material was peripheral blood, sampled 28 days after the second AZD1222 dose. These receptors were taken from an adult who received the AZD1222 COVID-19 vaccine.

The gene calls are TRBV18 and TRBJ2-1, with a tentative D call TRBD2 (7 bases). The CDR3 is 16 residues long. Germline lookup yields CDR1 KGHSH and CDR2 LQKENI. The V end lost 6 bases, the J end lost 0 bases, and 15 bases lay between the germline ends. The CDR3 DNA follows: TGTGCCAGCTCCCTAAGGGGGGGGAGCTCCTACAATGAGCAGTTCTTC. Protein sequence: CASSLRGGSSYNEQFF.

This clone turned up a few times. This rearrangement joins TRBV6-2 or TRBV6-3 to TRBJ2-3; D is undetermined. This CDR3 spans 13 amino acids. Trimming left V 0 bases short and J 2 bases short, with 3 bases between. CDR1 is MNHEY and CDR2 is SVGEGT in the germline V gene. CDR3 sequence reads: CASSYSDTDTQYF. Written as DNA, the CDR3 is TGTGCCAGCAGTTACTCGGACACAGATACGCAGTATTTT.